This paragraph reports one TCR beta chain. The antigen remains undetermined. The data were obtained in a study of early T cells in non-severe SARS-CoV-2 infection. About the study: Sequencing of unsorted whole blood was done on bulk RNA, leaving chains unpaired.

Overall study results and limits: VDJdb matching favored anti-spike CD8 responses, missing private and CD4 specificities.

The protocol attached unique molecular identifiers to individual cDNA molecules. In TCRdb, the 5' RACE reads were re-called with MiXCR into one record per CDR3 protein. Of 85,000 to 100,000 distinct CDR3 sequences listed, approximately 16% are singletons. This CDR3 contains 16 residues. J was trimmed by 2 bases and V by 0 bases; bases with no gene match: 4. CDR1 and CDR2 (germline): DFQATT, SNEGSKA (reference sequence). The specimen was whole blood, collected at baseline. This receptor was obtained from an adult who was a healthcare worker with PCR-confirmed SARS-CoV-2 infection or an uninfected control (not recorded which). This chain links TRBV20-1 with TRBJ1-2; TRBD1 agrees at 12 bases. This chain's CDR3 is CSARDGDRGRNYGYTF. The DNA of the CDR3 is TGCAGTGCTAGAGATGGGGACAGGGGGCGAAACTATGGCTACACCTTC.